The clone carrying this TCR beta chain came up many times. The antigen is not known. From the PCR reads, TCRdb re-called clones with MiXCR. Among 35,000 to 45,000 clones, less than 3.5% were seen once, and the ten largest hold approximately 10%. The source of the sample is a study of metastatic and nonmetastatic thyroid tumors. Findings of the study overall: Benign nodules reportedly had significantly lower TCR beta diversity than malignant thyroid tumors in blood and tumor.

No patient had received any treatment before thyroid surgery. The germline V gene has CDR1 MDHEN and CDR2 SYDVKM. The CDR3 contains 19 residues. The ends were cut back, 3 bases at V and 0 bases at J, with 21 bases in the middle. The source of this sequence is a female donor with papillary thyroid cancer or a benign thyroid nodule (not recorded which). Some clones in this sample may be carry-over from other donors' samples. J is TRBJ1-3 and V is TRBV28, with D possibly TRBD1 on 5 matching bases. The sequenced sample was blood. Written as DNA, the CDR3 is TGTGCCAGCAGTTTCATTGGTCAGGGAATCCCGCCCTCTGGAAACACCATATATTTT. Protein: CASSFIGQGIPPSGNTIYF.